This entry lists 19 T cell receptor beta chains sequenced from one sample in a study of blood T cell repertoires in COVID-19. Clones were read by immunoSEQ multiplex PCR, and TCRdb kept only the in-frame ones, dropping some. In the table there are around 140,000 clones, about 86% of which are singletons. What was sequenced was peripheral blood. These receptors were taken from a human donor in a cohort sampled during active COVID-19.

This chain joins TRBV20-1 and TRBJ2-7; no clear D. Trimming shortened V by 5 bases and J by 4 bases, and 6 bases separated the two germline ends. CDR3 size: 10 residues. Germline CDR1 DFQATT, CDR2 SNEGSKA (reference sequence). CDR3 in DNA: TGCAGTGCTCGCACATACGAGCAGTACTTC. Translation: CSARTYEQYF.

The rearrangement uses TRBV7-2 and TRBJ2-1, with TRBD2 matching 8 bases. Germline CDR1 reads SGHTA; CDR2 reads FQGNSA. Unmatched junction bases numbered 12, after V lost 5 bases and J lost 0 bases. There are 18 residues in the CDR3. CDR3: CASSPAVAGRSSYNEQFF. CDR3 nucleotides: TGTGCCAGCAGCCCCGCCGTAGCGGGACGGAGCTCCTACAATGAGCAGTTCTTC.

The V gene is TRBV11-2, the J gene TRBJ2-3; D is unresolved. This CDR3 is 16 amino acids long. Trimming left V 2 bases short and J 3 bases short, with 15 bases between. CDR1 and CDR2 from the germline V gene are SGHAT and FQNNGV. The CDR3 DNA reads as TGTGCCAGCAGCTTACGGCAGGATGGTCCTACAGATACGCAGTATTTT. Protein sequence: CASSLRQDGPTDTQYF.

V gene TRBV4-2 combines with J gene TRBJ2-2; TRBD2 agrees at 8 bases. V shed 11 bases, J shed 8 bases, and the junction held 13 bases outside the gene matches. Looked up from germline, CDR1 is LGHNA and CDR2 is YNFKEQ. The CDR3 extends over 14 amino acids. CDR3 coding DNA: TGTGCCGGGGGGAGCGGGAGAAGGGAAGGGGAGCTGTTTTTT. Amino acids: CAGGSGRREGELFF.

The chain is built from TRBV5-1 and TRBJ2-1; D possibly corresponds to TRBD2 (6 bases). The CDR3 has 14 residues. Germline CDR1 and CDR2: SGHRS and YFSETQ. V was clipped by 0 bases and J by 9 bases, with 13 bases between them. CDR3 coding DNA: TGCGCCAGCAGCTTGGATGCGAGCGGGCTTGAGCAGTTCTTC. Protein sequence: CASSLDASGLEQFF.

This chain joins TRBV28 and TRBJ2-1; TRBD2 matches 12 bases. The CDR3 has 16 residues. V gave up 4 bases and J gave up 6 bases; unmatched junction bases: 7. Germline V CDR1 and CDR2: MDHEN, SYDVKM. Written as DNA, the CDR3 is TGTGCCAGCAGTTCCGTGACTAGCGGGAGTAGCAATGAGCAGTTCTTC. It specifies CASSSVTSGSSNEQFF.

This chain links TRBV21-1 with TRBJ2-6; the table's TRBD1 call for D was not verified on the DNA. TRBV21-1 is given as a pseudogene. CDR3 length: 17 amino acids. CDR3 coding DNA: TGTGCCAGCAGCAAAGATTACAGGGGGCCCGGGGCCAACGTCCTGACTTTC. Protein: CASSKDYRGPGANVLTF.

This chain joins TRBV7-4 and TRBJ2-7; D might be TRBD2 (5 bases). CDR3 size: 13 residues. Trimming removed 1 base from V and 3 bases from J, with 7 bases in between. Germline-derived CDR1 and CDR2 are SGHVT and SQSDAQ. CDR3 in amino acids: CASSLVGDYEQYF. CDR3 bases: TGTGCCAGCAGCTTAGTCGGGGACTACGAGCAGTACTTC. Based on the CDR3 plus reference TRBV7-4 and TRBJ2-7, the full variable domain is GAGVSQSPRYKVAKRGRDVALRCDSISGHVTLYWYRQTLGQGSEVLTYSQSDAQRDKSGRPSGRFSAERPERSVSTLKIQRTEQGDSAVYLCASSLVGDYEQYFGPGTRLTVT.

V usage is TRBV5-5 and J usage is TRBJ2-2; a weak D match, TRBD2 (7 bases). Trimming removed 2 bases from V and 5 bases from J, with 19 bases in between. CDR3 length: 17 amino acids. Germline CDR1 is SGHKS and CDR2 is YYEKEE (reference sequence). CDR3 in amino acids: CASSFLSRGGGTGELFF. CDR3 in DNA: TGTGCCAGCAGCTTTCTTTCCAGGGGAGGGGGTACCGGGGAGCTGTTTTTT.

The rearrangement joins TRBV6-2 or TRBV6-3 to TRBJ2-1; D perhaps matches TRBD2 (6 bases). V gave up 0 bases and J gave up 4 bases, with 10 bases separating them. CDR1 and CDR2 (germline): MNHEY, SVGEGT. The CDR3 runs 15 residues. This chain's CDR3 is CASSYSMRGYNEQFF. Written as DNA, the CDR3 is TGTGCCAGCAGTTACTCGATGCGGGGATACAATGAGCAGTTCTTC.

This clone was detected a few times. The V gene is TRBV5-1, the J gene TRBJ2-7, with D possibly being TRBD2 (6 bases). V lost 1 base and J lost 3, with 11 bases in between. The germline CDR1 and CDR2 sequences are SGHRS and YFSETQ. The length of the CDR3 is 14 residues. The CDR3 DNA sequence: TGCGCCAGCAGCTTGATGGCGGGAAGCTACGAGCAGTACTTC. Translation gives CASSLMAGSYEQYF.

This clone has ten or more counts. The rearrangement joins TRBV5-8 to TRBJ2-5; D perhaps matches TRBD2 (6 bases). The CDR3 is 13 amino acids. The V gene lost 7 bases and the J gene lost 5 bases, with 15 bases spanning the gap. Germline assignment: CDR1 SGHTS and CDR2 YDEGEE. The CDR3 protein is CASDPRGKETQYF. CDR3 DNA sequence: TGTGCCAGCGACCCCCGGGGGAAGGAGACCCAGTACTTC.

J is TRBJ2-3 and V is TRBV4-1; 9 bases line up with TRBD1. The V gene's germline CDR1 is MGHRA and CDR2 YSYEKL. This CDR3 contains 17 residues. Unmatched junction bases numbered 10, after V lost 4 bases and J lost 2 bases. Here the CDR3 reads CASSPTGTGIYTDTQYF. The CDR3, as DNA: TGCGCCAGCAGCCCCACCGGGACAGGGATCTACACAGATACGCAGTATTTT.

This sequence joins TRBV9 and TRBJ2-3; 7 nucleotides agree with TRBD2. V dropped 0 bases and J dropped 1; count of bases not matched to a gene: 8. Germline V CDR1 and CDR2: SGDLS, YYNGEE. This CDR3 has 17 amino acids. This CDR3 is CASSVVLAGEGTDTQYF. The DNA of the CDR3 is TGTGCCAGCAGCGTAGTTCTGGCGGGAGAGGGCACAGATACGCAGTATTTT.

The count of this clone is one. This rearrangement joins TRBV7-2 to TRBJ2-7, with D perhaps TRBD1 (6 bases). Germline loops: CDR1 SGHTA, CDR2 FQGNSA. Trimming shortened V by 1 base and J by 8 bases, and 12 bases separated the two germline ends. The CDR3 covers 13 residues. DNA for the CDR3: TGTGCCAGCAGCTTAGAAAGGACAGAGAAGCAGTACTTC. It codes for CASSLERTEKQYF. Looking up the rest from reference TRBV7-2 and TRBJ2-7 gives the full variable domain: GAGVSQSPSNKVTEKGKDVELRCDPISGHTALYWYRQSLGQGLEFLIYFQGNSAPDKSGLPSDRFSAERTGGSVSTLTIQRTQQEDSAVYLCASSLERTEKQYFGPGTRLTVT.

The rearrangement uses TRBV6-2 or TRBV6-3 and TRBJ2-3; 12 bases line up with TRBD2. From germline, CDR1 is MNHEY and CDR2 SVGEGT. The ends lost 6 bases at V and 1 base at J; junction bases unmatched: 2. The CDR3 extends over 15 amino acids. The CDR3 DNA reads TGTGCCAGCAGCCGACTAGCGGGAGGCACAGATACGCAGTATTTT. This sequence encodes CASSRLAGGTDTQYF.

The gene calls are TRBV11-2 and TRBJ2-7; D is undetermined. This CDR3 contains 13 residues. Trimming took 1 base from V and 5 from J, leaving 9 bases between them. Germline values: CDR1 SGHAT, CDR2 FQNNGV. CDR3 nucleotide sequence: TGTGCCAGCAGCTTAGCGGGTTCCCACGAGCAGTACTTC. Its protein product is CASSLAGSHEQYF.

The chain is built from TRBV28 and TRBJ2-7, with a possible D match to TRBD2 (6 bases). Germline V CDR1 and CDR2: MDHEN, SYDVKM. V was clipped by 6 bases and J by 0 bases, with 12 bases between them. The CDR3 has 14 amino acids. Written as DNA, the CDR3 is TGTGCCAGCAGCCAGACTAGGCCCTCCTACGAGCAGTACTTC. Translation gives CASSQTRPSYEQYF.

This clone was seen just once. The chain is built from TRBV4-2 and TRBJ1-1, with 7 bases aligning to TRBD1. CDR1 is LGHNA and CDR2 is YNFKEQ in the germline V gene. The CDR3 consists of 14 residues. The V segment lost 2 bases and the J segment 5 bases; nucleotides outside the gene matches: 5. The CDR3 is CASSQQGEGTEAFF. CDR3 nucleotides: TGTGCCAGCAGCCAACAGGGGGAAGGGACTGAAGCTTTCTTT.